A selection of T cell receptor beta chains follows, all from one sample in a study of beta chain features in type 1 diabetes. Sequencing was performed with immunoSEQ multiplex PCR; in TCRdb, only in-frame clones are kept and a portion is missing. Of hundreds of thousands of clones in the sample, around 28% were seen once. Sequenced: naive CD4+ T cells from blood. These TCRs come from a man in his late teens or twenties in good health. CDR3s include the opening cysteine and the closing phenylalanine or tryptophan. The D gene is left open where the match is weak.

NA	TRBV30	TRBJ2-3	CAWSWRAEPTDTQYF
NA	TRBV2	TRBJ2-3	CASSVEAQDTQYF
NA	TRBV7-9	TRBJ2-3	CASSLEGTTDTQYF
NA	TRBV23-1	TRBJ1-2	CASSQSHRPYGYTF
NA	TRBV6-5	TRBJ2-1	CASSYWDEQFF
NA	TRBV29-1	TRBJ2-5	CSVRDGEETQYF
NA	TRBV30	TRBJ2-5	CAWSPAETQYF
NA	TRBV4-3	TRBJ2-1	CASSESSGRNEQFF
NA	TRBV15	TRBJ2-3	CATSRDSSDTQYF
NA	TRBV28	TRBJ1-2	CASRPTDNYGYTF
TRBD2	TRBV7-9	TRBJ2-7	CASSVTSGRYEQYF
NA	TRBV9	TRBJ2-5	CASSVAGGAGQETQYF
NA	TRBV29-1	TRBJ2-4	CSVIEGGNIQYF
TRBD2	TRBV4-3	TRBJ2-7	CASSRDAAAVSGSPGSYEQYF
TRBD1	TRBV7-9	TRBJ1-1	CASRPGQGREAFF
NA	TRBV14	TRBJ1-2	CASSQDQRNYGYTF
TRBD2	TRBV9	TRBJ2-1	CASSVRTSGRAYEQFF
TRBD1	TRBV9	TRBJ2-1	CASSGRTGTYNEQFF
TRBD2	TRBV7-9	TRBJ2-7	CASRWGLAGADEQYF
NA	TRBV6-1	TRBJ1-1	CASSSHAGRGAEAFF
NA	TRBV7-9	TRBJ1-5	CASSLVRGSGNQPQHF
TRBD2	TRBV7-9	TRBJ2-1	CASSSGLAGDNEQFF
TRBD2	TRBV4-2	TRBJ2-7	CASSREVAGPYEQYF
NA	TRBV5-1	TRBJ2-7	CASSRDLGYEQYF
NA	TRBV29-1	TRBJ2-7	CSVVGANYEQYF
TRBD1	TRBV5-4	TRBJ1-1	CASSPGGDRGNTEAFF
NA	TRBV15	TRBJ1-1	CATSRDKSRGGDTEAFF
NA	TRBV2	TRBJ2-3	CAGMTDTDTQYF
TRBD2	TRBV2	TRBJ2-7	CASSGGTSRSSGRLDEQYF
NA	TRBV7-2	TRBJ2-5	CASSFLGTQYF
NA	TRBV20-1	TRBJ2-1	CSAREYNEQFF
NA	TRBV25-1	TRBJ2-3	CASSDWEEITQYF
NA	TRBV2	TRBJ2-3	CASSLQADTQYF
TRBD1	TRBV9	TRBJ2-5	CASSVGTGGAETQYF
TRBD2	TRBV4-3	TRBJ2-5	CASSQVYPGTSGSETQYF
NA	TRBV7-8	TRBJ1-1	CASSLETLYTEAFF
NA	TRBV7-2	TRBJ1-1	CASSLVKGWTEAFF
NA	TRBV29-1	TRBJ1-1	CSVEGGRGTEAFF
TRBD1	TRBV7-9	TRBJ1-2	CASSSAGTEDYGYTF
TRBD2	TRBV7-2	TRBJ2-7	CASSFTSSGSYEQYF
TRBD1	TRBV14	TRBJ1-2	CASSHRTGWYGYTF
NA	TRBV19	TRBJ1-1	CASSNPSTEAFF
TRBD2	TRBV15	TRBJ2-3	CATSPRAGGPDTQYF
NA	TRBV7-2	TRBJ2-1	CASSLAQGGLEQFF
TRBD2	TRBV27	TRBJ2-1	CASSLFSQRGEQFF
NA	TRBV27	TRBJ2-7	CASSLLAGRYEQYF
NA	TRBV18	TRBJ2-3	CASSRTDTQYF
TRBD2	TRBV30	TRBJ2-7	CASRAGRDYEQYF